This is a list of T cell receptor beta chains from one sample in a study of T cells in Graves' hyperthyroidism and ophthalmopathy. TCRdb re-called the multiplex PCR reads through MiXCR, storing one row per CDR3 protein. The repertoire has 480,000 or so distinct CDR3 sequences, approximately 49% of them found once; the top ten carry about 45%. Sequencing used peripheral blood or thyroid tissue (not recorded which). Every receptor here comes from an adult woman with Graves' disease, either hyperthyroidism or ophthalmopathy (not recorded which). The CDR3 runs from the conserved cysteine through the conserved F or W. The D gene is left open where the match is weak.

j_call d_call v_call cdr3_aa
TRBJ1-5 NA TRBV25-1 CASSESSANNQPQHF
TRBJ2-7 NA TRBV5-4 CASSAFRRTGYEQYF
TRBJ2-5 NA TRBV7-2 CASSSDADQETQYF
TRBJ1-5 NA TRBV7-9 CASSSRWAKPQHF
TRBJ2-2 TRBD2 TRBV29-1 CSVVLAGGRTGELFF
TRBJ1-1 TRBD1 TRBV29-1 CSVGTGELNTEAFF
TRBJ2-7 TRBD2 TRBV6-5 CASSEPGLADEQYF
TRBJ1-5 NA TRBV7-2 CASSLMASNNQPQHF
TRBJ2-3 TRBD1 TRBV7-9 CASSPGTGGLTDTQYF
TRBJ2-5 NA TRBV14 CASSRGGQQETQYF
TRBJ1-1 NA TRBV20-1 CSARFSGVKNTEAFF
TRBJ2-6 NA TRBV20-1 CSARVVESGANVLTF
TRBJ2-7 TRBD2 TRBV20-1 CSAWGLTSGDPYEQYF
TRBJ2-2 TRBD1 TRBV7-9 CASSTTGTGELFF
TRBJ1-4 NA TRBV7-2 CASSLGEASNEKLFF
TRBJ2-5 NA TRBV29-1 CSSGGGGTQYF
TRBJ2-1 TRBD1 TRBV10-1 CASSEYRGNEQFF
TRBJ2-2 NA TRBV2 CASSGQGGTGELFF
TRBJ2-5 NA TRBV29-1 CSVIGGQGRQTQYF
TRBJ2-7 NA TRBV7-6 CASSLDTFSYEQYF
TRBJ2-1 NA TRBV7-9 CASSLSVSYNEQFF
TRBJ1-2 NA TRBV5-6 CASTAGFYGYTF
TRBJ2-7 TRBD2 TRBV20-1 CSASEPSGRYEQYF
TRBJ1-2 NA TRBV7-8 CASSLGPLGSYTF
TRBJ1-2 TRBD1 TRBV2 CASSETGAANYGYTF
TRBJ1-3 NA TRBV29-1 CSSYDRSSGNTIYF
TRBJ1-6 NA TRBV2 CASSMQGRGSPLHF
TRBJ2-7 NA TRBV29-1 CSVGSLASSRYF